This paragraph reports one T cell receptor beta chain. What it recognizes is unknown. This entry belongs to a study of CD8 T cells in ankylosing spondylitis. Findings of the study overall: Before this, some motif variants had been reported in reactive arthritis synovial fluid and blood. Ankylosing spondylitis blood seemed to carry a telltale TCR beta motif made of under 10 highly homologous variants.

This CDR3 is built from 15 residues. CDR1 SEHNR and CDR2 FQNEAQ come from the germline V gene (reference sequence). With 5 bases removed from V and 4 bases from J, the gap between germline ends came to 17 bases. TCRdb analysed the 5' RACE reads with MiXCR anew, one entry per CDR3 protein. The sample gives about 540,000 distinct CDR3 sequences, approximately 12% of which show up once; approximately 7% is in the top ten. Sequencing was done on a sample of blood, either unsorted or a sorted T cell fraction (not recorded which). This sequence originates from a male donor with ankylosing spondylitis. This chain links TRBV7-9 with TRBJ1-2; possibly TRBD1 for D (6 bases). The CDR3 sequence: CASSRQGYGPYGYTF. In nucleotides, the CDR3 is TGTGCCAGCAGCCGCCAGGGGTATGGACCCTATGGCTACACCTTC.